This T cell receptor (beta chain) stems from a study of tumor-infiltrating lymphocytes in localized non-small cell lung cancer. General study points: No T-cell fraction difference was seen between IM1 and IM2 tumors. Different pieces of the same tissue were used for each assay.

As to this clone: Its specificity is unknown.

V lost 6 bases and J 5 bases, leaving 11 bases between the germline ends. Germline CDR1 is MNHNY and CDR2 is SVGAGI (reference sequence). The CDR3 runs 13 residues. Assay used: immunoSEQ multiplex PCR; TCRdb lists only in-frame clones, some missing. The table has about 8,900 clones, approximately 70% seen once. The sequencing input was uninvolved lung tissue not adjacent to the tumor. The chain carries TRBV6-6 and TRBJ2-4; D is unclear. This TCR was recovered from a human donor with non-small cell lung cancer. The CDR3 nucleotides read TGTGCCAGCAGCACTACCTCAGAAAACATTCAGTACTTC. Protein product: CASSTTSENIQYF.